These 26 T cell receptor beta chains originate from one sample sequenced in a study of T cells in Graves' hyperthyroidism and ophthalmopathy. The CDR3 regions of TCR beta were amplified from RNA transcripts. HTBI primers were the set used in a first-round RT-PCR of the TCR CDR3. MiXCR, run by TCRdb on the multiplex PCR reads, gives a single entry per CDR3 protein. The sample records about 460,000 distinct CDR3 sequences, 20% to 25% being singletons. Material for sequencing was blood. The receptors were sampled from a woman in her 70s with Graves' ophthalmopathy.

The rearrangement links TRBV7-9 to TRBJ2-3; the D gene is possibly TRBD1 (5 bases). V lost 1 base and J 2 bases, leaving 7 bases between the germline ends. The CDR3 length is 14 residues. From germline, CDR1 is SEHNR and CDR2 FQNEAQ (reference sequence). The CDR3 loop is CASSLGGHTDTQYF. CDR3 coding DNA: TGTGCCAGCAGCTTAGGGGGCCACACAGATACGCAGTATTTT.

The table lists this clonotype with a few counts. The CDR3 DNA sequence: TGCGCCAGCAGCCAAGATAACGGACTAGCGGGAGGGCCGATTTGTAATGAGCAGTTCTTC. This gives the protein CASSQDNGLAGGPICNEQFF. V is TRBV4-3 and J is TRBJ2-1; TRBD2 agrees at 15 bases. J lost 7 bases, V lost 0 bases, and 13 bases had no gene match. Per the germline V gene, CDR1 is LGHNA and CDR2 is YSLEER. The CDR3 is 20 residues long.

The J gene is TRBJ2-3, the V gene TRBV6-2 or TRBV6-3; 14 bases are shared with TRBD2. Germline V CDR1 and CDR2: MNHEY, SVGEGT. This CDR3 is built from 18 residues. V lost 0 bases, J lost 3 bases, and 5 bases stayed unmatched. The CDR3 DNA is TGTGCCAGCAGTTACTCCCCGGGACTAGCGGGAGCAACAGATACGCAGTATTTT. Translated: CASSYSPGLAGATDTQYF.

V and J are TRBV7-2 and TRBJ2-1; weak D call: TRBD1 (7 bases). Germline V gives CDR1 SGHTA, CDR2 FQGNSA. The length of the CDR3 is 13 residues. Trimming stripped 5 bases from V and 15 bases from J, with 20 bases between. For the CDR3, the DNA is TGTGCCAGCAGCCCCCCCGACAGGGAGGTTTGGTTCTTC. It yields the protein CASSPPDREVWFF.

CDR3 protein: CASSPLLAGGGYNEQFF. In nucleotides, the CDR3 is TGTGCCAGCTCACCACTTCTAGCGGGAGGGGGCTACAATGAGCAGTTCTTC. The chain combines TRBV18 with TRBJ2-1; TRBD2 agrees at 12 bases. The CDR3 contains 17 residues. The V gene end was trimmed by 1 base and the J gene end by 3 bases; junction bases not matched to a gene: 4. Germline assignment: CDR1 KGHSH and CDR2 LQKENI.

In this sample, this clonotype turned up a few times. V is TRBV27 and J is TRBJ1-5; weak D call: TRBD1 (5 bases). This CDR3 is 16 amino acids long. The V gene's germline CDR1 is MNHEY and CDR2 SMNVEV (reference sequence). Between the trimmed V and J ends, which lost 1 base and 0 bases, there was a span of 10 bases. CDR3 loop: CASSLWGRYSNQPQHF. CDR3 bases: TGTGCCAGCAGTTTATGGGGCAGATATAGCAATCAGCCCCAGCATTTT.

This clonotype was seen at least ten times. The V gene is TRBV7-2, the J gene TRBJ2-5; 9 nucleotides align to TRBD2. CDR1 SGHTA and CDR2 FQGNSA come from the germline V gene. V lost 5 bases and J lost 4; bases outside the gene matches: 2. The CDR3 runs 13 residues. The CDR3, as DNA: TGTGCCAGCAGCAAGGGACTAGCAGAGACCCAGTACTTC. Protein: CASSKGLAETQYF. Combining the CDR3 with reference TRBV7-2 and TRBJ2-5 gives the whole variable domain GAGVSQSPSNKVTEKGKDVELRCDPISGHTALYWYRQSLGQGLEFLIYFQGNSAPDKSGLPSDRFSAERTGGSVSTLTIQRTQQEDSAVYLCASSKGLAETQYFGPGTRLLVL.

This clonotype was counted between two and nine times. The V and J genes are TRBV15 and TRBJ1-5, with no clear D. The CDR3 extends over 17 amino acids. V was trimmed by 0 bases and J by 2 bases, leaving 14 bases between them. The germline V gene encodes CDR1 LNHNV and CDR2 YYDKDF (reference sequence). This CDR3 is CATSRDLRTSGNQPQHF. CDR3 DNA sequence: TGTGCCACCAGCAGAGATCTCAGGACTAGTGGCAATCAGCCCCAGCATTTT.

In this sample, this clonotype turned up a few times. The J gene is TRBJ2-1, the V gene TRBV5-1; D possibly corresponds to TRBD1 (6 bases). The germline CDR1 and CDR2 sequences are SGHRS and YFSETQ. The V end was cut by 4 bases, the J end by 0 bases, with 11 bases between. The CDR3 length is 15 residues. Written as DNA, the CDR3 is TGCGCCAGCAGCCAAAGACAGGACTCCTACAATGAGCAGTTCTTC. Protein: CASSQRQDSYNEQFF. Drawing the rest from reference TRBV5-1 and TRBJ2-1, the complete variable domain is KAGVTQTPRYLIKTRGQQVTLSCSPISGHRSVSWYQQTPGQGLQFLFEYFSETQRNKGNFPGRFSGRQFSNSRSEMNVSTLELGDSALYLCASSQRQDSYNEQFFGPGTRLTVL.

This clonotype was seen more than once but under ten times. CDR3 coding DNA: TGTGCCAGCAGTCCAGGGGGCGTTAGGAACACTGAAGCTTTCTTT. It encodes CASSPGGVRNTEAFF. The J gene is TRBJ1-1, the V gene TRBV5-8, with 8 bases aligning to TRBD1. The germline V gene has CDR1 SGHTS and CDR2 YDEGEE. V was pared by 5 bases and J by 1 base, with 7 bases of the junction left unmatched. The CDR3 is made up of 15 amino acids.

This clonotype was seen many times. The V and J genes are TRBV6-1 and TRBJ1-1; TRBD1 matches at 11 bases. There are 13 residues in the CDR3. The ends lost 7 bases at V and 5 bases at J; junction bases unmatched: 3. Germline V gene lookup returns CDR1 MNHNS and CDR2 SASEGT. The DNA for the CDR3 is TGTGCCAGCACTCGGGACAGGGGGACTGAAGCTTTCTTT. Translating gives CASTRDRGTEAFF.

This clonotype was counted at least ten times. The rearrangement links TRBV27 to TRBJ2-7, with 8 bases aligning to TRBD1. This CDR3 is 14 amino acids long. V dropped 4 bases and J dropped 3; count of bases not matched to a gene: 5. Germline V gives CDR1 MNHEY, CDR2 SMNVEV (reference sequence). In DNA, the CDR3 is TGTGCCAGCAGTTCCCGGGACAGGCACTACGAGCAGTACTTC. Amino acid sequence: CASSSRDRHYEQYF.

The chain recombines TRBV4-3 with TRBJ1-5; D not certain. CDR1 and CDR2 from the germline V gene are LGHNA and YSLEER. This CDR3 region has 16 residues. Trimming took 0 bases from V and 4 from J, leaving 13 bases between them. The CDR3 loop is CASSQDVGGRNQPQHF. The DNA for the CDR3 is TGCGCCAGCAGCCAAGATGTTGGAGGGAGGAATCAGCCCCAGCATTTT.

This clonotype showed up many times. A much larger clone differs by one base, so this may be a read error. This rearrangement joins TRBV24-1 to TRBJ2-1; no clear D. Germline CDR1 is KGHDR and CDR2 is SFDVKD. V was clipped by 7 bases and J by 0 bases, with 0 bases between them. CDR3 length: 11 residues. Here the CDR3 reads CATSSYNEQFF. The DNA of the CDR3 is TGTGCCACCAGCTCCTACAATGAGCAGTTCTTC.

As to this clonotype: It may be a read error: a sequence one base away is much more abundant. The chain has TRBV2 and TRBJ1-2; unclear D gene. From germline, CDR1 is SNHLY and CDR2 FYNNEI. The CDR3 spans 13 residues. V was clipped by 1 base and J by 8 bases, with 11 bases between them. The CDR3 is CASSEGSSGGYTF. The CDR3 region has the DNA TGTGCCAGCAGTGAAGGGTCCAGTGGGGGCTACACCTTC. The full variable domain, completed using reference TRBV2 and TRBJ1-2, is EPEVTQTPSHQVTQMGQEVILRCVPISNHLYFYWYRQILGQKVEFLVSFYNNEISEKSEIFDDQFSVERPDGSNFTLKIRSTKLEDSAMYFCASSEGSSGGYTFGSGTRLTVV.

CDR3 DNA sequence: TGTGCCAGCAGTGAATTTTCCGGCGCCCCGGCTGGAAACACCATATATTTT. This encodes CASSEFSGAPAGNTIYF. The rearrangement uses TRBV6-1 and TRBJ1-3, with D uncertain. Germline-derived CDR1 and CDR2 are MNHNS and SASEGT. Trimming stripped 2 bases from V and 2 bases from J, with 16 bases between. The length of the CDR3 is 17 residues.

In this sample, this clonotype turned up many times. The chain uses TRBV6-5 and TRBJ1-1, with D uncertain. Between the trimmed V and J ends, which lost 2 bases and 1 base, there was a span of 8 bases. The CDR3 totals 14 residues. Germline CDR1 MNHEY, CDR2 SVGAGI. CDR3 region: CASSYGRGNTEAFF. The DNA of the CDR3 is TGTGCCAGCAGTTACGGTCGGGGGAACACTGAAGCTTTCTTT.

This clonotype occurred many times. This chain links TRBV20-1 with TRBJ2-3, with 9 bases lining up with TRBD2. The CDR3 is 15 residues long. The germline V gene encodes CDR1 DFQATT and CDR2 SNEGSKA (reference sequence). V shed 4 bases, J shed 0 bases, and the junction held 5 bases outside the gene matches. This chain's CDR3 is CSATPSGTSTDTQYF. The CDR3 DNA reads as TGCAGTGCTACCCCTAGCGGGACTAGCACAGATACGCAGTATTTT.

The table lists this clonotype with a few counts. This chain links TRBV20-1 with TRBJ1-1, with unresolved D. CDR3 length equals 11 residues. The germline CDR1 and CDR2 sequences are DFQATT and SNEGSKA (reference sequence). Between the trimmed V and J ends, which lost 6 bases and 6 bases, there was a span of 11 bases. In DNA form, the CDR3 reads TGCAGTGCCATGAGGGAGGCTGAAGCTTTCTTT. Its protein is CSAMREAEAFF.

This clonotype was observed a handful of times. The chain combines TRBV28 with TRBJ1-3; 7 bases are a match to TRBD1. CDR1 is MDHEN and CDR2 is SYDVKM in the germline V gene. The ends lost 6 bases at V and 4 bases at J; junction bases unmatched: 12. The CDR3 loop spans 16 amino acids. CDR3 DNA: TGTGCCAGCAGGTATTCAGGGGGATCCGCCGGAAACACCATATATTTT. This encodes CASRYSGGSAGNTIYF. Filled out from reference TRBV28 and TRBJ1-3, the complete variable domain reads DVKVTQSSRYLVKRTGEKVFLECVQDMDHENMFWYRQDPGLGLRLIYFSYDVKMKEKGDIPEGYSVSREKKERFSLILESASTNQTSMYLCASRYSGGSAGNTIYFGEGSWLTVV.

This clonotype was seen at least ten times. This chain uses TRBV20-1 with TRBJ2-3; D is undetermined. CDR1 DFQATT and CDR2 SNEGSKA come from the germline V gene (reference sequence). V was pared by 2 bases and J by 5 bases, with 8 bases between. The CDR3 extends over 12 amino acids. CDR3 in amino acids: CSARYGGDTQYF. CDR3 bases: TGCAGTGCTAGATACGGCGGAGATACGCAGTATTTT.

The chain is built from TRBV20-1 and TRBJ2-1, with 7 bases lining up with TRBD2. CDR1 DFQATT and CDR2 SNEGSKA come from the germline V gene (reference sequence). This CDR3 comprises 14 residues. The CDR3 spells CSLDRRGSTGEQFF. DNA for the CDR3: TGCAGCTTAGACCGGCGGGGGAGTACGGGGGAGCAGTTCTTC.

The chain links TRBV9 to TRBJ1-5, with D unclear. V was pared by 0 bases and J by 2 bases, with 6 bases between. CDR3 length equals 14 residues. The germline CDR1 and CDR2 sequences are SGDLS and YYNGEE. CDR3 nucleotide sequence: TGTGCCAGCAGCGTAGTGAGACGCAATCAGCCCCAGCATTTT. The encoded protein is CASSVVRRNQPQHF. The full variable domain, in which reference TRBV9 and TRBJ1-5 provide the parts outside the CDR3, is DSGVTQTPKHLITATGQRVTLRCSPRSGDLSVYWYQQSLDQGLQFLIQYYNGEERAKGNILERFSAQQFPDLHSELNLSSLELGDSALYFCASSVVRRNQPQHFGDGTRLSIL.

The J gene is TRBJ1-1, the V gene TRBV11-2, with TRBD1 identical over 9 bases. V dropped 8 bases and J dropped 6; count of bases not matched to a gene: 10. This CDR3 comprises 14 residues. Germline V gene sequence: CDR1 SGHAT, CDR2 FQNNGV. The chain's CDR3 is CASAQGQGWSEAFF. The CDR3 DNA sequence: TGTGCCAGCGCCCAGGGACAGGGCTGGTCTGAAGCTTTCTTT.

Many counts were recorded for this clonotype. This chain uses TRBV30 with TRBJ2-2; no definite D call. The germline V gene has CDR1 GTSNPN and CDR2 SVGIG (reference sequence). This CDR3 comprises 13 residues. V lost 5 bases to trimming and J lost 0 bases, with 7 bases between them. The CDR3 region is CAWGAANTGELFF. In DNA form, the CDR3 reads TGTGCCTGGGGTGCAGCGAACACCGGGGAGCTGTTTTTT.

The chain has TRBV19 and TRBJ2-3; D gene unclear. Trimming removed 2 bases from V and 5 bases from J, with 20 bases in between. This CDR3 has 17 amino acids. The germline CDR1 and CDR2 sequences are LNHDA and SQIVND (reference sequence). CDR3 in amino acids: CASSISRQLNSGDTQYF. CDR3 DNA: TGTGCCAGTAGTATAAGTCGCCAGCTCAACAGTGGAGATACGCAGTATTTT.